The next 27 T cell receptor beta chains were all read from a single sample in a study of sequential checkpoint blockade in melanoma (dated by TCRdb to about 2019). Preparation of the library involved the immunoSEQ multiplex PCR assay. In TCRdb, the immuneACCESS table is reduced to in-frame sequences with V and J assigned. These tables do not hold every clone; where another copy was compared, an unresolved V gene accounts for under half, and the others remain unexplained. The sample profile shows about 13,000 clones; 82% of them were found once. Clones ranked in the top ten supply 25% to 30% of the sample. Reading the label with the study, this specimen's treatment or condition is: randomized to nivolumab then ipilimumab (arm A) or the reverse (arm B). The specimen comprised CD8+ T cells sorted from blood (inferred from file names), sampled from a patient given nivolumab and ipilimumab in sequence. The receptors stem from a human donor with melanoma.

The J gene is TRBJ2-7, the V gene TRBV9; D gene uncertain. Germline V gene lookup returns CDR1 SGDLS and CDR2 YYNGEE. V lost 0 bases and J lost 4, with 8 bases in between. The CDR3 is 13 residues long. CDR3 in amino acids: CASSVGSTYEQYF. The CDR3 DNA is TGTGCCAGCAGCGTAGGCTCCACATACGAGCAGTACTTC.

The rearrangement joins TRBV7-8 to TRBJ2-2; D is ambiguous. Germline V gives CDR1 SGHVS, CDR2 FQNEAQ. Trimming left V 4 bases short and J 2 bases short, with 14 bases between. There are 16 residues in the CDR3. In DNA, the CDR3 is TGTGCCAGCAGCTCACGCCGAAATGGCAACACCGGGGAGCTGTTTTTT. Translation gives CASSSRRNGNTGELFF.

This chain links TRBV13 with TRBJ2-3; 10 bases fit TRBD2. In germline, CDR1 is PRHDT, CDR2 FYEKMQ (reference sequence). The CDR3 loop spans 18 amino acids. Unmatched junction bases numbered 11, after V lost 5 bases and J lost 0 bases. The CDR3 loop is CASSPPSGGFPSTDTQYF. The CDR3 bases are TGTGCCAGCAGCCCTCCTAGCGGGGGCTTTCCTAGCACAGATACGCAGTATTTT.

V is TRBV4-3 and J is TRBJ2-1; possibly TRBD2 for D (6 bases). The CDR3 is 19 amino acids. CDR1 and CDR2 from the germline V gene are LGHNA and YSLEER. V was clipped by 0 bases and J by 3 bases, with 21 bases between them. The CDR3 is CASSQDLEGLAGSYNEQFF. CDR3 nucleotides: TGCGCCAGCAGCCAAGATCTAGAGGGGCTGGCGGGGAGCTACAATGAGCAGTTCTTC.

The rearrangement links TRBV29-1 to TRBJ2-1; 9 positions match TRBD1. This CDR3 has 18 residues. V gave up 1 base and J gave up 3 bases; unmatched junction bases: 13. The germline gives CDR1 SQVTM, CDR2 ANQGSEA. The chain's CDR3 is CSVEGFSGDRAYYNEQFF. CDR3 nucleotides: TGCAGCGTTGAAGGTTTTTCGGGGGACAGGGCGTACTACAATGAGCAGTTCTTC.

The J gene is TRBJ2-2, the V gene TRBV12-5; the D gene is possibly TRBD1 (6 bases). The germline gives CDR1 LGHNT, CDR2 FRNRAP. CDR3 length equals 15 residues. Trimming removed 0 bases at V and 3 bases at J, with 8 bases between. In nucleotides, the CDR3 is TGTGCTAGTGGTTTGGTAAGGGGGTACACCGGGGAGCTGTTTTTT. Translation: CASGLVRGYTGELFF. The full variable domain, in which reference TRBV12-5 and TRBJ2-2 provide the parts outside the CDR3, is DARVTQTPRHKVTEMGQEVTMRCQPILGHNTVFWYRQTMMQGLELLAYFRNRAPLDDSGMPKDRFSAEMPDATLATLKIQPSEPRDSAVYFCASGLVRGYTGELFFGEGSRLTVL.

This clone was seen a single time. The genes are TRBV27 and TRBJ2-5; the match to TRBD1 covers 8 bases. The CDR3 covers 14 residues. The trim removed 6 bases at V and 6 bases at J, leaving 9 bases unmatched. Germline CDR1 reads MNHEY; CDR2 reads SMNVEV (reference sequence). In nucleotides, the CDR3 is TGTGCCAGCAGCCTAGACAGGGGTGCGCAGACCCAGTACTTC. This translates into CASSLDRGAQTQYF.

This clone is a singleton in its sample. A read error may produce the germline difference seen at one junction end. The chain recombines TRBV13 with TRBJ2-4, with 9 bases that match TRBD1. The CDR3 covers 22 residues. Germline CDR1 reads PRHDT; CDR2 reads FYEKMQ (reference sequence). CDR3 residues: CASSLGQGFWTEDESAKNIQYF. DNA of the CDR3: TGTGCCAGCAGCCTAGGACAGGGGTTTTGGACTGAGGACGAGTCGGCCAAAAACATTCAGTACTTC.

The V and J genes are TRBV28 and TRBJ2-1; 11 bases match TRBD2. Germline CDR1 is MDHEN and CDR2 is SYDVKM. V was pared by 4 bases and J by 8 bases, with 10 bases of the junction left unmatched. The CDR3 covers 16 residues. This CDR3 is CASSSVAGGSRDEQFF. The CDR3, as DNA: TGTGCCAGCAGTTCCGTAGCGGGAGGGTCCCGGGATGAGCAGTTCTTC.

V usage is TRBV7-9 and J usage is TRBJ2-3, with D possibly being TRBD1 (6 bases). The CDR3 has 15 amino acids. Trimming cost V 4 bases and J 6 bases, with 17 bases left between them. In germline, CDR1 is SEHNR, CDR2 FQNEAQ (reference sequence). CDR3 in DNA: TGTGCCAGCAGCTCCCGGGCAACGAGGGGGGATACGCAGTATTTT. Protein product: CASSSRATRGDTQYF.

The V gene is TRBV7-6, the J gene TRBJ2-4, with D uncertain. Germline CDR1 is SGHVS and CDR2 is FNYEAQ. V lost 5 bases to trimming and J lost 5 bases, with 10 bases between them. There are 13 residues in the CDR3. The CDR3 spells CASSEEHENIQYF. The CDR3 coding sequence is TGTGCCAGCAGCGAGGAACATGAAAACATTCAGTACTTC. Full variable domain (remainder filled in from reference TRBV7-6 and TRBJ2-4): GAGVSQSPRYKVTKRGQDVALRCDPISGHVSLYWYRQALGQGPEFLTYFNYEAQQDKSGLPNDRFSAERPEGSISTLTIQRTEQRDSAMYRCASSEEHENIQYFGAGTRLSVL.

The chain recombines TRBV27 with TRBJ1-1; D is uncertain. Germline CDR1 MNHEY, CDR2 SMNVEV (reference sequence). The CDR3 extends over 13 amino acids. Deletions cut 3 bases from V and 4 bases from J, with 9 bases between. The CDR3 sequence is CASSFGGSTEAFF. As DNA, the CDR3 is TGTGCCAGCAGTTTCGGAGGAAGCACTGAAGCTTTCTTT.

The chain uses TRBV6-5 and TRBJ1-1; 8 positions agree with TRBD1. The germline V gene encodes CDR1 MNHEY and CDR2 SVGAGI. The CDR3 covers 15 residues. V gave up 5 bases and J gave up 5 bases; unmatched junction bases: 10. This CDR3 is CASSPMAGGLTEAFF. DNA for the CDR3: TGTGCCAGCAGTCCCATGGCAGGGGGCTTAACTGAAGCTTTCTTT.

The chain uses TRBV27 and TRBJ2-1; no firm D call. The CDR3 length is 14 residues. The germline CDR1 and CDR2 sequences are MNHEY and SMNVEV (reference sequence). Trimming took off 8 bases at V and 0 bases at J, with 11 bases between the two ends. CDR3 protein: CASGQRSSYNEQFF. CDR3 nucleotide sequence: TGTGCCAGCGGCCAGCGTAGCTCCTACAATGAGCAGTTCTTC.

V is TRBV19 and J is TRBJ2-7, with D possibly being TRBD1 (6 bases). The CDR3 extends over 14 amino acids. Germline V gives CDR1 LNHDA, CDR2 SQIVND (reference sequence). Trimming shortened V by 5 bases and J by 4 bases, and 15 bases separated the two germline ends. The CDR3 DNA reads TGTGCCAGTAGTTCGACGGGACAAACGTACGAGCAGTACTTC. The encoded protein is CASSSTGQTYEQYF.

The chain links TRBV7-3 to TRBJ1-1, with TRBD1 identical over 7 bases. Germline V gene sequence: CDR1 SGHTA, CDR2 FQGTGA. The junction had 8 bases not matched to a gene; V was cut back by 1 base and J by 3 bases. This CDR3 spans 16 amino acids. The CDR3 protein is CASSLIGTEGYTEAFF. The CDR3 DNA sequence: TGTGCCAGCAGCTTAATCGGGACAGAGGGGTACACTGAAGCTTTCTTT.

This chain's CDR3 is CASRPISENIQYF. DNA for the CDR3: TGTGCCAGCAGGCCTATTTCCGAAAACATTCAGTACTTC. The chain couples TRBV6-5 to TRBJ2-4; no reliable D call. The V and J ends lost 6 bases and 5 bases respectively, with 11 bases between them. Germline lookup yields CDR1 MNHEY and CDR2 SVGAGI. This CDR3 spans 13 amino acids.

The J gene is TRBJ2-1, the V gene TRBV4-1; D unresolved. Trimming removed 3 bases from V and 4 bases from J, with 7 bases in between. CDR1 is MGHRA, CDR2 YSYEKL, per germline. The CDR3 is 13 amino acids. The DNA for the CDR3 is TGCGCCAGCAGCCACCGCGTTTACAATGAGCAGTTCTTC. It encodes CASSHRVYNEQFF.

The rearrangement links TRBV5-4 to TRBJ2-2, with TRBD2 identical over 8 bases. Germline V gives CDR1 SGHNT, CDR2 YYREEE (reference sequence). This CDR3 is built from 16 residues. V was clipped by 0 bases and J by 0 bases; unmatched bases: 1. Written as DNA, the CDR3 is TGTGCCAGCAGCTTGGACGGGAGGGCGAACACCGGGGAGCTGTTTTTT. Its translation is CASSLDGRANTGELFF.

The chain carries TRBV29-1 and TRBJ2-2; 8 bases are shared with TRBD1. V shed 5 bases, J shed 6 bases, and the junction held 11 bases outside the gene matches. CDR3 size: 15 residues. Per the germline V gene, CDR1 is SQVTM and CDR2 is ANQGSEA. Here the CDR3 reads CSVHRQGRPPGELFF. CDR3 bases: TGCAGCGTTCACAGACAGGGGCGACCCCCCGGGGAGCTGTTTTTT.

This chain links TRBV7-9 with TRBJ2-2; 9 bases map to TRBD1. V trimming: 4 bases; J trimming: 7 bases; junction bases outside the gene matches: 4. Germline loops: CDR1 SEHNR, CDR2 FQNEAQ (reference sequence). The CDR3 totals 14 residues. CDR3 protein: CASSSDRGNGELFF. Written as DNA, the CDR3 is TGTGCCAGCAGCTCCGACAGGGGGAACGGGGAGCTGTTTTTT.

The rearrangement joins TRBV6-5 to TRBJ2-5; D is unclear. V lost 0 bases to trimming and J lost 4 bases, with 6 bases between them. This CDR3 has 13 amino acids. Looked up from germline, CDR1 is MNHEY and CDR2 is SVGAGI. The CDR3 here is CASSYSTGETQYF. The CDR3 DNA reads TGTGCCAGCAGTTACTCGACGGGAGAGACCCAGTACTTC.

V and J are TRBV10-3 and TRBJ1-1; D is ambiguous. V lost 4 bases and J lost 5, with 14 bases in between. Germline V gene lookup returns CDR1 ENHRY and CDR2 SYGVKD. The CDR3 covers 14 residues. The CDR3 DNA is TGTGCCATCAGTGTGGACGGTGGGAGGACTGAAGCTTTCTTT. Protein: CAISVDGGRTEAFF.

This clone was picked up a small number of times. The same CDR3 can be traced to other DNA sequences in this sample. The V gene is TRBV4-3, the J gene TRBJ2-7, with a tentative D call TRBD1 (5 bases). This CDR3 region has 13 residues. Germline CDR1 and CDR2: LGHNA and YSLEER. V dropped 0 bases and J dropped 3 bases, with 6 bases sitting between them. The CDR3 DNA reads TGCGCCAGCAGCCAAGACAGGGTCTACGAGCAGTACTTC. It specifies CASSQDRVYEQYF.

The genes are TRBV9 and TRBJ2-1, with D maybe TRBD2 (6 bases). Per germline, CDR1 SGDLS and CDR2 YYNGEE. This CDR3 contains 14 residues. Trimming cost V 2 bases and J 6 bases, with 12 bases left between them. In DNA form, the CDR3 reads TGTGCCAGCAGCGTCGGGGGAGCCGGCAATGAGCAGTTCTTC. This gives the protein CASSVGGAGNEQFF.

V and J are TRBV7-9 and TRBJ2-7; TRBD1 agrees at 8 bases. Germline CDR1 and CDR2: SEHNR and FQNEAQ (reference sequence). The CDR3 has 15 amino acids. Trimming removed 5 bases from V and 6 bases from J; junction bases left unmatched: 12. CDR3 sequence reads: CASSPKPTGVGEQYF. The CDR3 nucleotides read TGTGCCAGCAGCCCTAAGCCGACAGGGGTTGGCGAGCAGTACTTC.

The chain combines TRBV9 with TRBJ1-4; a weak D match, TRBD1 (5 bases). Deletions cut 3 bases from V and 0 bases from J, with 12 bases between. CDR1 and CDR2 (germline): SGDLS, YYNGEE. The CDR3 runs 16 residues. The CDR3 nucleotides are TGTGCCAGCAGCGCGTATTCAGGGACAACTAATGAAAAACTGTTTTTT. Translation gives CASSAYSGTTNEKLFF.